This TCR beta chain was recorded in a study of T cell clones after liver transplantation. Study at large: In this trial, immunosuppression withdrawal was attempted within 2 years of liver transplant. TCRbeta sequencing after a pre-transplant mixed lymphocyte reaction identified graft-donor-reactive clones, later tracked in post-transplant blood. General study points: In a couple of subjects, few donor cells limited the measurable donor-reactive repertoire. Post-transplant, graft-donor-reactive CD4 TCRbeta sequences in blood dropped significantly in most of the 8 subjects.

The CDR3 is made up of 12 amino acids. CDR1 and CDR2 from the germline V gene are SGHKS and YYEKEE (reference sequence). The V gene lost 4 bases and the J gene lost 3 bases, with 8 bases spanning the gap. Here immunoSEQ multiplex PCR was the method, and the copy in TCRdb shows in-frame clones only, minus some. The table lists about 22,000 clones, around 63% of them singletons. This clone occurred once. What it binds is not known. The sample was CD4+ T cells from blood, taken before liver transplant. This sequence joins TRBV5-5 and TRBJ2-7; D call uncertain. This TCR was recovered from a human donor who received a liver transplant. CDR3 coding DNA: TGTGCCAGCAGCAGGACGAGCTACGAGCAGTACTTC. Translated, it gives CASSRTSYEQYF.